The 10 T cell receptor beta chains below were found in one sample sequenced in a study of blood T cell repertoires in COVID-19. Repertoires were generated with immunoSEQ multiplex PCR, while TCRdb's copy carries only in-frame clones and drops some. The sample shows some 160,000 clones, 83% of them seen only once. Specimen: peripheral blood. The source is a woman of 80 years or more with acute or convalescent COVID-19.

This clone was observed a few times. The chain is built from TRBV28 and TRBJ1-2; D is perhaps TRBD1 (6 bases). The CDR3 runs to 13 residues. Germline assignment: CDR1 MDHEN and CDR2 SYDVKM. Trimming took off 6 bases at V and 5 bases at J, with 13 bases between the two ends. DNA for the CDR3: TGTGCCAGCAGGGGGGCTATAGGGTATGGCTACACCTTC. Residues: CASRGAIGYGYTF.

The rearrangement joins TRBV12-3 or TRBV12-4 to TRBJ2-1, with TRBD1 matching over 7 bases. Unmatched junction bases numbered 5, after V lost 5 bases and J lost 7 bases. CDR3 size: 13 residues. As DNA, the CDR3 is TGTGCCAGCAGTCGACAGGGTCCTAATGAGCAGTTCTTC. Translating gives CASSRQGPNEQFF.

This clone was picked up a small number of times. The genes are TRBV14 and TRBJ2-3; D is undetermined. The CDR3 spans 13 residues. Germline lookup yields CDR1 SGHDN and CDR2 FVKESK. V lost 3 bases and J lost 6, with 10 bases in between. CDR3 in amino acids: CASSQAHFDTQYF. CDR3 DNA: TGTGCCAGCAGCCAGGCCCATTTTGATACGCAGTATTTT.

V usage is TRBV25-1 and J usage is TRBJ1-2, with a tentative D call TRBD1 (5 bases). Germline values: CDR1 MGHDK, CDR2 SYGVNS. This CDR3 comprises 12 residues. V was clipped by 2 bases and J by 8 bases, with 9 bases between them. The CDR3 is CASSEGGVGYTF. The CDR3 DNA reads TGTGCCAGCAGTGAAGGGGGGGTCGGCTACACCTTC.

This sequence joins TRBV27 and TRBJ2-7, with a tentative D call TRBD1 (6 bases). The CDR3 is made up of 13 amino acids. Germline V gene data show CDR1 as MNHEY and CDR2 as SMNVEV (reference sequence). V was clipped by 2 bases and J by 2 bases, with 7 bases between them. The CDR3: CASSLRQAYEQYF. The DNA of the CDR3 is TGTGCCAGCAGTTTACGACAGGCCTACGAGCAGTACTTC.

This clone appeared once. V is TRBV30 and J is TRBJ2-7; a weak D match, TRBD2 (5 bases). The length of the CDR3 is 13 residues. V dropped 0 bases and J dropped 3 bases, with 9 bases sitting between them. Germline V CDR1 and CDR2: GTSNPN, SVGIG (reference sequence). DNA of the CDR3: TGTGCCTGGAGTGTAGGAGGCAACTACGAGCAGTACTTC. This gives the protein CAWSVGGNYEQYF.

This clone was detected once. The CDR3 DNA follows: TGTGCCAGCTCACCCGACACTAACTATGGCTACACCTTC. This translates into CASSPDTNYGYTF. The chain recombines TRBV18 with TRBJ1-2; D gene unclear. CDR1 and CDR2 from the germline V gene are KGHSH and LQKENI. V lost 3 bases and J lost 0, with 5 bases in between. The CDR3 is made up of 13 amino acids.

This chain connects TRBV7-2 to TRBJ1-2; TRBD1 matches at 7 bases. The CDR3 loop spans 14 amino acids. The V segment lost 4 bases and the J segment 6 bases; nucleotides outside the gene matches: 8. Per germline, CDR1 SGHTA and CDR2 FQGNSA. CDR3 in amino acids: CASSSRTGDNGYTF. The CDR3 bases are TGTGCCAGCAGCTCACGGACAGGAGACAATGGCTACACCTTC.

The chain recombines TRBV7-3 with TRBJ2-3, with 8 bases aligning to TRBD1. V shed 3 bases and J 2 bases; nucleotides not matched to a gene: 4. Germline V gene lookup returns CDR1 SGHTA and CDR2 FQGTGA. The CDR3 loop spans 15 amino acids. CDR3 amino acids: CASSFSGQDTDTQYF. The CDR3 nucleotides are TGTGCCAGCAGCTTTTCGGGACAGGACACAGATACGCAGTATTTT.

J is TRBJ2-2 and V is TRBV24-1; 9 bases match TRBD2. Looked up from germline, CDR1 is KGHDR and CDR2 is SFDVKD. The CDR3 is made up of 16 amino acids. V trimming: 3 bases; J trimming: 2 bases; junction bases outside the gene matches: 3. CDR3 nucleotides: TGTGCCACCAGTGATCGGACTAGCGCAAACACCGGGGAGCTGTTTTTT. It is translated as CATSDRTSANTGELFF.